These T cell receptor beta chains were read from a single sample in a study of response to subunit inactivated influenza vaccine. TCRdb re-analysed the RT-PCR reads in MiXCR, keeping a single row per CDR3 protein. The sample yields about 800,000 distinct CDR3 sequences, around 20% seen once. The input for sequencing was PBMCs from blood, taken less than 6 days after vaccination. The receptors stem from a man aged 45 to 65 who received an inactivated influenza vaccine. CDR3s include the opening cysteine and the closing phenylalanine or tryptophan. A D gene is named only where the DNA matches it firmly. The listing skips clone size in some rows; elsewhere it reads once, few, many or a size class.

TRBV7-7	TRBD2	-	TRBJ2-1	20	TGTGCTAGCAGCTGCGAAGCGGGGAGGAGGCCGGACGGACTTGACAATGAGCAGTTCTTC	CASSCEAGRRPDGLDNEQFF
TRBV7-2	-	-	TRBJ2-1	13	TGTGCCAGCAGCTTAGCAGGGGAATTCGAGCAGTTCTTC	CASSLAGEFEQFF
TRBV3-1	TRBD2	-	TRBJ2-3	15	TGTGCCAGCAGGTCCGGGACTATAAGCACAGATACGCAGTATTTT	CASRSGTISTDTQYF
TRBV7-2	TRBD1	few	TRBJ1-2	16	TGTGCCAGCAGCCTAGGGACAGGGGCCGCTAACTATGGCTACACCTTC	CASSLGTGAANYGYTF
TRBV20-1	TRBD2	few	TRBJ2-5	14	TGCAGTTCAAAGCGGGGGGGTTCCCAAGAGACCCAGTACTTC	CSSKRGGSQETQYF
TRBV18	-	few	TRBJ2-6	16	TGTGCCAGCTCACCGGTTATGGGGTACGGGGCCAACGTCCTGACTTTC	CASSPVMGYGANVLTF
TRBV6-5	-	many	TRBJ2-7	14	TGTGCCAGCAGTTACACGGGGTCCATCGACGAGCAGTACTTC	CASSYTGSIDEQYF
TRBV7-6	-	-	TRBJ1-5	18	TGTGCCAGCAGCCGGTTCGGGACGACTGGTTATAGCAATCAGCCCCAGCATTTT	CASSRFGTTGYSNQPQHF
TRBV20-1	TRBD2	few	TRBJ2-1	15	TGCAGTGCTGGAGGTAACGGACTAGCGGGGAATGAGCAGTTCTTC	CSAGGNGLAGNEQFF
TRBV9	-	-	TRBJ2-7	15	TGTGCCAGCAGCGTAGCCCCGGGGGTCGCTTACGAGCAGTACTTC	CASSVAPGVAYEQYF
TRBV7-8	TRBD2	few	TRBJ2-1	15	TGTGCCAGCAGAAGACTAGCGGGAGATCTGAATGAGCAGTTCTTC	CASRRLAGDLNEQFF
TRBV20-1	TRBD1	-	TRBJ1-2	14	TGCAGTGCTCGGACCGGGACAGGCTATTCTGGCTACACCTTC	CSARTGTGYSGYTF
TRBV29-1	-	few	TRBJ2-1	13	TGCAGCGTAACCCGGGACGGCTACAATGAGCAGTTCTTC	CSVTRDGYNEQFF
TRBV4-3	TRBD1	few	TRBJ2-7	14	TGCGCCAGCAGCCCTGGGACAGGGGGTAGGGAGCAGTACTTC	CASSPGTGGREQYF
TRBV18	-	-	TRBJ2-4	18	TGTGCCAGCTCCCCCCCGAGAGGGACCCAACTAGCCAAAAACATTCAGTACTTC	CASSPPRGTQLAKNIQYF
TRBV29-1	-	-	TRBJ2-2	14	TGCAGCGGTAAACCGGGACGCAGCACCGGGGAGCTGTTTTTT	CSGKPGRSTGELFF